Given below is one TCR beta chain in context. Antigen: not known. This sample was taken from a study of post-analysis software for immune sequencing data. Broader study findings: TRBV5-6, TRBV5-1 and TRBV20-1 belonged to a set of roughly 5 TRBV segments that were more frequent in patients than controls.

Included in the TCR beta cDNA libraries were unique molecular identifiers. TCRdb analysed the PCR reads with MiXCR anew, one entry per CDR3 protein. The sample lists hundreds of thousands of distinct CDR3 sequences, under 70% seen once, with roughly 4.4% in the top ten. Germline CDR1 and CDR2: SGHVS and FQNEAQ. V shed 4 bases, J shed 3 bases, and the junction held 10 bases outside the gene matches. The CDR3 runs 16 residues. This chain uses TRBV7-8 with TRBJ2-3; TRBD2 matches 7 bases. The specimen was blood. This receptor was taken from a girl between 5 and 17 years old with multiple sclerosis. CDR3 amino acids: CASSSRPLRGTDTQYF. The CDR3 DNA sequence: TGTGCCAGCAGCTCTAGACCTTTGCGGGGGACAGATACGCAGTATTTT.